This T cell receptor (beta chain) came from a study of regulatory dendritic cells for organ transplantation. Background on the study: Regulatory dendritic cells were monocyte-derived, receiving vitamin D3 on days 0 and 4 and IL-10 on day 4.

As regards this clone: The antigen is not known.

Germline-derived CDR1 and CDR2 are KGHSH and LQKENI. CDR3 size: 16 residues. The V segment lost 3 bases and the J segment 5 bases; nucleotides outside the gene matches: 11. Whole-study results and caveats: Mature dendritic cells appeared to drive more memory CD8+ clonal expansion than regulatory ones.

The assay was immunoSEQ multiplex PCR, and TCRdb's table has in-frame clones only and misses some. This sample has approximately 12,000 clones, with approximately 79% found just once. Sorted T cells were CFSE-labeled and cultured four to five days with allogeneic regulatory or mature dendritic cells at 1:10. Memory T cells were CD45RO+, naive were CD45RA+, sorted by FACS. Sequencing was performed on naive CD8+ T cells from blood cultured with regulatory dendritic cells. The subset here: CD45RA+ naive T cells. The V and J genes are TRBV18 and TRBJ2-5; 8 bases agree with TRBD1. The clonotype originates from a human donor in good health. Here the CDR3 DNA reads TGTGCCAGCTCACCGGAACCGCGCAGGGGGCGGGAGACCCAGTACTTC. Translated: CASSPEPRRGRETQYF.